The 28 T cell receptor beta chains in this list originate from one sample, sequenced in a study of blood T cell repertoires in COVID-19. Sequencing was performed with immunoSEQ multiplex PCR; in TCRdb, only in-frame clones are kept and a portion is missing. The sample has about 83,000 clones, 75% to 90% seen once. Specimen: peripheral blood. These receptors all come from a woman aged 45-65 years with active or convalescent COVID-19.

As DNA, the CDR3 is TGTGCCAGCAGTTACTCGACAGGGTACTACGAGCAGTACTTC. This gives the protein CASSYSTGYYEQYF. V is TRBV6-2 or TRBV6-3 and J is TRBJ2-7; 7 nucleotides agree with TRBD1. The CDR3 is made up of 14 amino acids. V was pared by 0 bases and J by 3 bases, with 2 bases of the junction left unmatched. The germline V gene has CDR1 MNHEY and CDR2 SVGEGT.

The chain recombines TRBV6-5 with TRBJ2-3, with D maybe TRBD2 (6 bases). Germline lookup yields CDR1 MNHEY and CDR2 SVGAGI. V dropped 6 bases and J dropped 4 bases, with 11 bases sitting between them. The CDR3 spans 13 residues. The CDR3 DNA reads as TGTGCCAGCAGAGTGCGGGGTCCAGATACGCAGTATTTT. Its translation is CASRVRGPDTQYF.

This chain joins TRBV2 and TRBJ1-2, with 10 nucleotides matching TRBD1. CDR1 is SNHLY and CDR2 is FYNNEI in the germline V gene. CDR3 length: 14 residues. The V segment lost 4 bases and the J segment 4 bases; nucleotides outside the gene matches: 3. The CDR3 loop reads CASSGTGGTYGYTF. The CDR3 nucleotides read TGTGCCAGCAGTGGGACAGGGGGGACCTATGGCTACACCTTC.

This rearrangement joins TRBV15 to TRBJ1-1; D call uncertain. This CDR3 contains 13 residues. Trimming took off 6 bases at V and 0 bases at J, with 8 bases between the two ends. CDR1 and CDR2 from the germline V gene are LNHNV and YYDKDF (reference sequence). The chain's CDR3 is CATRFVMNTEAFF. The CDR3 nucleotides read TGTGCCACCAGGTTCGTTATGAACACTGAAGCTTTCTTT.

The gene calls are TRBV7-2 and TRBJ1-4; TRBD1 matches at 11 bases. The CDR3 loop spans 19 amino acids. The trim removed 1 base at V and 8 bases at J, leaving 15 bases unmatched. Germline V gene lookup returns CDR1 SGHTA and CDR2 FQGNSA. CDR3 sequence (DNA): TGTGCCAGCAGCTTAGGGAGGCGACCGGGGGGGACAGGGGGAGAAAAACTGTTTTTT. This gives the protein CASSLGRRPGGTGGEKLFF.

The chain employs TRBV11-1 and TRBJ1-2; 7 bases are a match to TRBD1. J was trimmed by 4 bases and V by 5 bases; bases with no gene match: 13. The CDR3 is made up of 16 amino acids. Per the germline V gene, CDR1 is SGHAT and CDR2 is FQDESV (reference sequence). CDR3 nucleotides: TGTGCCAGCAGCCAAGGACAGGTCGGCGGCCCCTATGGCTACACCTTC. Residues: CASSQGQVGGPYGYTF.

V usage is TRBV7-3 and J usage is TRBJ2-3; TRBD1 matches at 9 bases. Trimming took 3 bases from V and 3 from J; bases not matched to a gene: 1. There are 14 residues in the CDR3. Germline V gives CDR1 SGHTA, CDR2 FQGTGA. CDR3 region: CASSLGTGTDTQYF. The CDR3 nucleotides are TGTGCCAGCAGCTTGGGGACAGGGACAGATACGCAGTATTTT.

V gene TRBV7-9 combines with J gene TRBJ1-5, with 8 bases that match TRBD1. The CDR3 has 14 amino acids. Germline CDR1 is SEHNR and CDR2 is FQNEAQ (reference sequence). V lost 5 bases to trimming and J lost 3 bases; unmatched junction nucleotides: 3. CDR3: CASSTGQVNQPQHF. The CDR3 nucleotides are TGTGCCAGCAGCACGGGACAGGTCAATCAGCCCCAGCATTTT.

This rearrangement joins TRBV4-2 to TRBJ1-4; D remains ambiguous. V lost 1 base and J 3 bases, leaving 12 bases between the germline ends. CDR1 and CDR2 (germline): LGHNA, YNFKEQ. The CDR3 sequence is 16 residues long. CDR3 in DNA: TGTGCCAGCAGCCAAGCGGGTGGCACTTCTAATGAAAAACTGTTTTTT. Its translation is CASSQAGGTSNEKLFF.

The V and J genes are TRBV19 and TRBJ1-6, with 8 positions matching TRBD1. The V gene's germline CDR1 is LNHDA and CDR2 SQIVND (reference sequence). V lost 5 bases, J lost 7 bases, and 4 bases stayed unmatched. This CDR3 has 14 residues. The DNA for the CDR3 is TGTGCCAGTAGTGCCGCAGGGGGCAATTCACCCCTCCACTTT. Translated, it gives CASSAAGGNSPLHF.

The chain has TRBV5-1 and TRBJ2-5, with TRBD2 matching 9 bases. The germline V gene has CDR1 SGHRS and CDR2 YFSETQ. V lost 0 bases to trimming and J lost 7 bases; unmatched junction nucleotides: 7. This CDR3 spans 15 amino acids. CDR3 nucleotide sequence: TGCGCCAGCAGCTTGGATGGGACTAGCAGAAGGACCCAGTACTTC. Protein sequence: CASSLDGTSRRTQYF.

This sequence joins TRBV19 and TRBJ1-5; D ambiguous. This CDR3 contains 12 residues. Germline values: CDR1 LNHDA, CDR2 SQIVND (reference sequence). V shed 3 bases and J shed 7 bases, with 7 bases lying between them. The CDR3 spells CASSIGGQPQHF. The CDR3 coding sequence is TGTGCCAGTAGTATCGGAGGACAGCCCCAGCATTTT.

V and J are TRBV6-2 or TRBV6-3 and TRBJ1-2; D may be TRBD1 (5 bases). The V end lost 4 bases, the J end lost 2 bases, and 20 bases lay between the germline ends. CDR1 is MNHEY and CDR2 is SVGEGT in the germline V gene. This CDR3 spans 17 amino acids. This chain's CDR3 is CASSFRPGLLGNYGYTF. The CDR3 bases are TGTGCCAGCAGTTTCCGTCCGGGACTATTGGGGAACTATGGCTACACCTTC.

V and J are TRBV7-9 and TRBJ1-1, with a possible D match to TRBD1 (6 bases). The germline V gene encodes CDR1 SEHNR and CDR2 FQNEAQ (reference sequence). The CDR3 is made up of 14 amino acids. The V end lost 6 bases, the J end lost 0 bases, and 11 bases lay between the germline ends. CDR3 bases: TGTGCCAGCAGTCCTGACAGGTTGAACACTGAAGCTTTCTTT. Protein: CASSPDRLNTEAFF.

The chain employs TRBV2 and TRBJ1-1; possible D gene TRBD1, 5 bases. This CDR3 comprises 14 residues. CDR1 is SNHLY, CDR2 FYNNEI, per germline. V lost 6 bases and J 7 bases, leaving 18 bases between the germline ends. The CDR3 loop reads CASRKPGRADEAFF. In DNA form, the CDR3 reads TGTGCCAGCAGAAAACCAGGGAGGGCGGATGAAGCTTTCTTT.

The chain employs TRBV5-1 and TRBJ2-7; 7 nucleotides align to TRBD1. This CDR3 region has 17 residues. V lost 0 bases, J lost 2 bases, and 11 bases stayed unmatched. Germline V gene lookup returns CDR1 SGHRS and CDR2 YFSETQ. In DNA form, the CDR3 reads TGCGCCAGCAGCTTGGACATATCCGGGACAGTAACCTACGAGCAGTACTTC. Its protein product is CASSLDISGTVTYEQYF.

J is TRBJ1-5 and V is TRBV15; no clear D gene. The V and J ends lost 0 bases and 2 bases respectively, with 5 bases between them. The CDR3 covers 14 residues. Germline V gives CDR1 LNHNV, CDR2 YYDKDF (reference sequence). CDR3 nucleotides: TGTGCCACCAGCAGAGATATTGGCAATCAGCCCCAGCATTTT. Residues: CATSRDIGNQPQHF.

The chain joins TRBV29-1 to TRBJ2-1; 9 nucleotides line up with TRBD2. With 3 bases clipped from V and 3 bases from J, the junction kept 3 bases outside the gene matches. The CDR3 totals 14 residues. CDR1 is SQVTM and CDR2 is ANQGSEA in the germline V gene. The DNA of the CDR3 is TGCAGCGTTGATGCTAGCGGGGTCTACAATGAGCAGTTCTTC. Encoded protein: CSVDASGVYNEQFF.

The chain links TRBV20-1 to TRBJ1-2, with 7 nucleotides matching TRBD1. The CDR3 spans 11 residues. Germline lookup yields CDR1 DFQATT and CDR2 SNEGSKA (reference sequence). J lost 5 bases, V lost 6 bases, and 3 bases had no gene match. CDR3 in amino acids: CSARQGYGYTF. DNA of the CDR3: TGCAGTGCACGACAGGGTTATGGCTACACCTTC.

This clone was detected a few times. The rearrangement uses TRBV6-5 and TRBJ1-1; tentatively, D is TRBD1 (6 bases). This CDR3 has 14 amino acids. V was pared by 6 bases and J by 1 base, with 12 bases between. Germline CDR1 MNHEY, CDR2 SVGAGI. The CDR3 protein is CASRPDSANTEAFF. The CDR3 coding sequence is TGTGCCAGCAGACCGGACAGTGCGAACACTGAAGCTTTCTTT.

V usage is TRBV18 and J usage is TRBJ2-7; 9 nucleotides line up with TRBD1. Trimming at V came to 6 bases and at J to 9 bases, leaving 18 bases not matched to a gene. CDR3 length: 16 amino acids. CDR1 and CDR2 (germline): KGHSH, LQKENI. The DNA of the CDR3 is TGTGCCAGCTCCCCCTCGGAGGGGACAGGGTTGTCTGGGCAGTACTTC. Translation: CASSPSEGTGLSGQYF.

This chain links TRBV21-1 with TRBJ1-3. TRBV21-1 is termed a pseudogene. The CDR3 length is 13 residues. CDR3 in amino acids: CASSHGSGNTIYF. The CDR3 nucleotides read TGTGCCAGCAGCCACGGCTCTGGAAACACCATATATTTT.

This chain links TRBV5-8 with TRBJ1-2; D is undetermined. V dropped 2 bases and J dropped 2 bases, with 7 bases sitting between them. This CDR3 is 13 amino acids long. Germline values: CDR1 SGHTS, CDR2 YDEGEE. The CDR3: CASSLTFNYGYTF. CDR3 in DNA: TGTGCCAGCAGCTTAACATTCAACTATGGCTACACCTTC.

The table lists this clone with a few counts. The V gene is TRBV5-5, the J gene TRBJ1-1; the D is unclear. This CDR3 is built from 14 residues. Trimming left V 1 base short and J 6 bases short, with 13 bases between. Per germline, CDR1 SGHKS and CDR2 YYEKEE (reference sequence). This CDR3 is CASSLIYGIAEAFF. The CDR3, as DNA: TGTGCCAGCAGCTTGATCTACGGGATCGCTGAAGCTTTCTTT.

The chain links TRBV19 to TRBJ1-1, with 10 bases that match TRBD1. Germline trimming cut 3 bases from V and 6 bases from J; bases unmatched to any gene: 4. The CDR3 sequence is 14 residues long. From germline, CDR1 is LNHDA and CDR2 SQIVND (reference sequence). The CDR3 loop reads CASSIGTGAPEAFF. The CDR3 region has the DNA TGTGCCAGTAGTATTGGGACAGGGGCGCCTGAAGCTTTCTTT.

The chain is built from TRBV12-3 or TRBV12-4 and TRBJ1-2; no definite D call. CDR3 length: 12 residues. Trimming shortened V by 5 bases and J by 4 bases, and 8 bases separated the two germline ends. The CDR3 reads CASSLDTYGYTF. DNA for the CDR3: TGTGCCAGCAGTCTCGACACCTATGGCTACACCTTC.

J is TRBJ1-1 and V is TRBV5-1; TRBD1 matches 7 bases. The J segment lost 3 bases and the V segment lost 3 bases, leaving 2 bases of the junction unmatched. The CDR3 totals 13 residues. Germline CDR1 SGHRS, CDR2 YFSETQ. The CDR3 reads CASSWDSDTEAFF. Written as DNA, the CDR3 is TGCGCCAGCAGCTGGGACAGCGACACTGAAGCTTTCTTT.

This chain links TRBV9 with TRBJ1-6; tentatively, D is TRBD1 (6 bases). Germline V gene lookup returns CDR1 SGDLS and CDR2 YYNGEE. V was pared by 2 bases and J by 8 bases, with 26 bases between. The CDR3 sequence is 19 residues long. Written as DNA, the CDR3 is TGTGCCAGCAGCGTCGAGGGGGGGCTAGGAGGTATAGGCGATTCACCCCTCCACTTT. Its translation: CASSVEGGLGGIGDSPLHF.